The 18 T cell receptor beta chains reported below all come from one sample, sequenced in a study of T-cell memory formation after mild COVID-19. TCRdb itself ran the 5' RACE reads through MiXCR, one entry per CDR3 protein. Of roughly 200,000 distinct CDR3 sequences detected, around 9.1% appear once; the ten largest clones hold 3.5%. The specimen sequenced was PBMCs or a T cell subset sorted from them (not recorded which). The source of these receptors is a man in his late teens or twenties who had mild COVID-19 (a few samples of this study predate the infection). Cell type and time point are not known.

There are a few counts of this clonotype. The chain has TRBV4-3 and TRBJ2-4, with D perhaps matching TRBD2 (5 bases). With 1 base removed from V and 1 base from J, the gap between germline ends came to 14 bases. The germline gives CDR1 LGHNA, CDR2 YSLEER. CDR3 length equals 17 residues. The CDR3 loop reads CASSQGPGSGAKNIQYF. For the CDR3, the DNA is TGCGCCAGCAGCCAAGGTCCGGGTTCGGGGGCCAAAAACATTCAGTACTTC.

The chain is built from TRBV7-2 and TRBJ1-5, with D tentatively TRBD1 (5 bases). The germline V gene has CDR1 SGHTA and CDR2 FQGNSA. V was shortened by 5 bases and J by 5 bases, with 16 bases between the two germline ends. The CDR3 covers 15 residues. CDR3 nucleotides: TGTGCCAGCAGCCCACGCCCCAGGGAAGATCAGCCCCAGCATTTT. Amino acids: CASSPRPREDQPQHF.

This clonotype was observed many times. The genes are TRBV9 and TRBJ2-7; 11 nucleotides match TRBD1. The V and J ends lost 0 bases and 5 bases, in that order; junction bases with no gene match: 7. This CDR3 has 16 residues. Germline V lookup: CDR1 SGDLS, CDR2 YYNGEE. CDR3 sequence: CASSVDSGQGVHEQYF. CDR3 in DNA: TGTGCCAGCAGCGTAGATTCGGGACAGGGGGTCCACGAGCAGTACTTC.

About this clonotype: The junction and the germline gene differ at one end; a read error may be behind it. The chain recombines TRBV3-1 with TRBJ2-3; 9 nucleotides line up with TRBD2. CDR1 is LGHDT and CDR2 is YNNKEL in the germline V gene (reference sequence). The CDR3 totals 15 residues. The CDR3 region is CASRHLGLAWDTQYF. CDR3 DNA sequence: TGTGCCAGCCGCCACCTCGGACTAGCGTGGGATACGCAGTATTTT.

This chain uses TRBV5-1 with TRBJ1-2, with 8 bases that match TRBD1. The CDR3 extends over 13 amino acids. CDR1 is SGHRS, CDR2 YFSETQ, per germline. The V gene end was trimmed by 4 bases and the J gene end by 8 bases; junction bases not matched to a gene: 7. The CDR3 DNA sequence: TGCGCCAGCAGCATTCGGACAGGGAACGGCTACACCTTC. Amino acids: CASSIRTGNGYTF.

This clonotype has only a few counts. V usage is TRBV2 and J usage is TRBJ2-3; D remains unclear. V lost 9 bases and J lost 6, with 13 bases in between. CDR1 SNHLY and CDR2 FYNNEI come from the germline V gene. This CDR3 has 12 amino acids. The CDR3 is CASNQLGDTQYF. CDR3 nucleotides: TGTGCCAGTAACCAACTCGGGGATACGCAGTATTTT.

Ten or more counts support this clonotype. The chain has TRBV7-8 and TRBJ2-3; no clear D. Germline V gene sequence: CDR1 SGHVS, CDR2 FQNEAQ. The CDR3 length is 16 residues. Trimming shortened V by 2 bases and J by 2 bases, and 14 bases separated the two germline ends. The CDR3 sequence is CASSLSRSKPTDTQYF. In DNA form, the CDR3 reads TGTGCCAGCAGCTTATCACGGAGTAAGCCCACAGATACGCAGTATTTT. Full variable domain (outside the CDR3, taken from reference TRBV7-8 and TRBJ2-3): GAGVSQSPRYKVAKRGQDVALRCDPISGHVSLFWYQQALGQGPEFLTYFQNEAQLDKSGLPSDRFFAERPEGSVSTLKIQRTQQEDSAVYLCASSLSRSKPTDTQYFGPGTRLTVL.

This chain links TRBV7-9 with TRBJ2-7; TRBD1 matches at 8 bases. Germline CDR1 reads SEHNR; CDR2 reads FQNEAQ (reference sequence). Trimming cost V 5 bases and J 5 bases; bases outside gene matches: 11. The CDR3 covers 15 residues. Written as DNA, the CDR3 is TGTGCCAGCAGCAAGCCCGGACAGGGATACAACGAGCAGTACTTC. This sequence encodes CASSKPGQGYNEQYF.

The chain is built from TRBV30 and TRBJ2-3; D is unclear. The CDR3 extends over 13 amino acids. The germline CDR1 and CDR2 sequences are GTSNPN and SVGIG (reference sequence). The CDR3: CVVRARSGDTQYF. The CDR3 DNA sequence: TGTGTAGTTAGGGCGAGATCGGGAGATACGCAGTATTTT. The complete variable domain, with remaining parts taken from reference TRBV30 and TRBJ2-3, reads SQTIHQWPATLVQPVGSPLSLECTVEGTSNPNLYWYRQAAGRGLQLLFYSVGIGQISSEVPQNLSASRPQDRQFILSSKKLLLSDSGFYLCVVRARSGDTQYFGPGTRLTVL.

V gene TRBV4-2 combines with J gene TRBJ1-5; D is ambiguous. This CDR3 spans 16 amino acids. V was pared by 4 bases and J by 9 bases, with 22 bases between. In germline, CDR1 is LGHNA, CDR2 YNFKEQ. Written as DNA, the CDR3 is TGTGCCAGCAGCCCCGACGGCGGGCCAGGCGGGAGGCCCCAGCATTTT. This sequence encodes CASSPDGGPGGRPQHF.

The V gene is TRBV5-1, the J gene TRBJ1-1; D is perhaps TRBD1 (6 bases). CDR3 length: 13 amino acids. Trimming removed 4 bases from V and 1 base from J, with 8 bases in between. From germline, CDR1 is SGHRS and CDR2 YFSETQ. The CDR3 loop is CASSATGNTEAFF. The CDR3 DNA reads TGCGCCAGCAGCGCGACAGGGAACACTGAAGCTTTCTTT.

This clonotype was detected only a few times. The V and J genes are TRBV5-1 and TRBJ2-5; TRBD1 matches 12 bases. J lost 1 base, V lost 6 bases, and 4 bases had no gene match. Germline assignment: CDR1 SGHRS and CDR2 YFSETQ. This CDR3 has 15 amino acids. In DNA, the CDR3 is TGCGCCAGCAAGGAGGGACAGGGGGCCCAAGAGACCCAGTACTTC. Protein product: CASKEGQGAQETQYF.

This clonotype was counted ten times or more. V usage is TRBV7-2 and J usage is TRBJ2-3; no clear D. CDR3 length: 16 amino acids. Germline CDR1 is SGHTA and CDR2 is FQGNSA. The V gene lost 1 base and the J gene lost 2 bases, with 13 bases spanning the gap. This chain's CDR3 is CASSLVWRIYTDTQYF. The CDR3 bases are TGTGCCAGCAGCTTAGTCTGGCGGATATACACAGATACGCAGTATTTT.

Regarding this clonotype: Mismatch with germline at one junction end may stem from a read error. V is TRBV5-4 and J is TRBJ2-1; TRBD1 aligns across 8 bases. The CDR3 runs to 15 residues. Germline CDR1 SGHNT, CDR2 YYREEE (reference sequence). The CDR3: CASSLDRAKYNEQFF. CDR3 sequence (DNA): TGTGCCAGCAGTTTGGACAGGGCTAAATACAATGAGCAGTTCTTC.

The J gene is TRBJ2-7, the V gene TRBV7-2; D is possibly TRBD1 or TRBD2 (5 bases each). Looked up from germline, CDR1 is SGHTA and CDR2 is FQGNSA. Trimming took off 5 bases at V and 10 bases at J, with 21 bases between the two ends. The CDR3 sequence is 14 residues long. In nucleotides, the CDR3 is TGTGCCAGCAGCCCACAGGTTCAAGGGAGAATTCAGTACGTC. The encoded protein is CASSPQVQGRIQYV.

This clonotype has only a few counts. This sequence joins TRBV3-1 and TRBJ1-6; weak D call: TRBD1 (6 bases). Germline loops: CDR1 LGHDT, CDR2 YNNKEL (reference sequence). The germline V and J ends were trimmed by 1 base and 6 bases, with 10 bases remaining between them. The CDR3 spans 15 residues. The CDR3 sequence is CASSQVTGVNSPLHF. In DNA form, the CDR3 reads TGTGCCAGCAGCCAAGTGACAGGAGTTAATTCACCCCTCCACTTT.

This clonotype was found many times. The chain links TRBV5-1 to TRBJ2-7, with D possibly called TRBD1 or TRBD2 (5 bases each). Per germline, CDR1 SGHRS and CDR2 YFSETQ. V lost 1 base to trimming and J lost 7 bases, with 15 bases between them. CDR3 length: 14 residues. The CDR3 sequence is CASSLRDLPREQYV. The CDR3 DNA is TGCGCCAGCAGCTTGAGGGACCTCCCAAGGGAGCAGTACGTC.

V and J are TRBV12-3 or TRBV12-4 and TRBJ2-5; 12 bases line up with TRBD2. The ends lost 6 bases at V and 5 bases at J; junction bases unmatched: 7. CDR3 length equals 15 residues. CDR3 protein: CASRSSGGARETQYF. CDR3 sequence (DNA): TGTGCCAGCAGGTCTAGCGGGGGGGCCCGGGAGACCCAGTACTTC.